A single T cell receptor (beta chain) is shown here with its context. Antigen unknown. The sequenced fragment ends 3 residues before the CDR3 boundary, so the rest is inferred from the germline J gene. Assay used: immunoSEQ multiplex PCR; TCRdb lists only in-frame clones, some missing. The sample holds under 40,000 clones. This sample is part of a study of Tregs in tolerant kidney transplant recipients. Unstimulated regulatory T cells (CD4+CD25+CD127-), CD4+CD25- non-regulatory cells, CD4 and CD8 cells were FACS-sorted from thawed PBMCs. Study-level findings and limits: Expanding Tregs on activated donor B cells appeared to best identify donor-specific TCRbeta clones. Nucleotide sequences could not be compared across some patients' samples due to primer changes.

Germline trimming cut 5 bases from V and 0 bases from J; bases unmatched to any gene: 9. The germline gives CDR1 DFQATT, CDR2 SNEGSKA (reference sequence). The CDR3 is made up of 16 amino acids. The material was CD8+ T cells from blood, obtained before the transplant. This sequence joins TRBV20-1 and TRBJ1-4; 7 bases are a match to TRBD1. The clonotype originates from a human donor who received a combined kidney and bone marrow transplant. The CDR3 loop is CSAYRDRITTNEKLFF. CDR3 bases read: TGCAGTGCTTACCGGGACAGAATTACAACTAATGAAAAA.